This T cell receptor (beta chain) was recovered during a study of blood T cell repertoires in COVID-19. Study-level background: There were acute and convalescent COVID-19 samples, and they came from the United States, Italy and Spain. In each case, the material was cDNA or gDNA derived from T cells, B-cell-depleted T cells, or PBMCs.

Authors' analysis steps: The assay estimated nucleated cells by amplifying reference gene primers. The protocol was immunoSEQ multiplex PCR, while the TCRdb copy is restricted to in-frame clones and leaves out a portion. V, J and clone size were drawn from that table, and D and trimming were deduced from the DNA. Of about 61,000 clones in the sample, just over 85% were seen once. This TCR was sampled from a woman of 80 years or more with active COVID-19. Sequenced material: peripheral blood.

The CDR3 DNA follows: TGTGCCAGCAGCTTTTTGACAGGGAAGCAGTTCTTC. Translation gives CASSFLTGKQFF. The V gene is TRBV7-2, the J gene TRBJ2-1, with 7 bases matching TRBD1. The germline V gene encodes CDR1 SGHTA and CDR2 FQGNSA. This CDR3 has 12 residues. V shed 3 bases, J shed 11 bases, and the junction held 4 bases outside the gene matches.